Each of the 18 T cell receptor beta chains below was sequenced from the same sample in a study of blood T cell repertoires in COVID-19. Clones were read by immunoSEQ multiplex PCR, and TCRdb kept only the in-frame ones, dropping some. The table shows 310,000 or so clones, with around 88% occurring only once. Input material: peripheral blood. The receptors stem from a woman between 45 and 60 years old with acute or convalescent COVID-19.

This clone was recorded only once. The chain couples TRBV12-3 or TRBV12-4 to TRBJ1-2; D is unresolved. V shed 7 bases and J shed 2 bases, with 11 bases lying between them. This CDR3 region has 13 residues. The CDR3 coding sequence is TGTGCCAGCACCACCAACACAAACTATGGCTACACCTTC. This codes for CASTTNTNYGYTF.

This clone was counted only a few times. The V and J genes are TRBV29-1 and TRBJ2-7; a possible D gene is TRBD2 (6 bases). This CDR3 spans 13 amino acids. Trimming shortened V by 4 bases and J by 2 bases, and 12 bases separated the two germline ends. Germline loops: CDR1 SQVTM, CDR2 ANQGSEA. CDR3 residues: CSVVTGLTYEQYF. CDR3 DNA sequence: TGCAGCGTTGTTACGGGACTCACCTACGAGCAGTACTTC.

The gene calls are TRBV5-5 and TRBJ1-2; D is possibly TRBD1 (6 bases). This CDR3 has 13 residues. Deletions cut 1 base from V and 8 bases from J, with 12 bases between. Germline loops: CDR1 SGHKS, CDR2 YYEKEE (reference sequence). CDR3 nucleotides: TGTGCCAGCAGCTTGTACAGGGAGCAAGGCTACACCTTC. Residues: CASSLYREQGYTF.

The chain carries TRBV5-4 and TRBJ2-2, with TRBD1 matching over 7 bases. This CDR3 spans 14 amino acids. Germline CDR1 and CDR2: SGHNT and YYREEE (reference sequence). V dropped 3 bases and J dropped 5; count of bases not matched to a gene: 4. CDR3 sequence reads: CASSSRGKTGELFF. The CDR3 DNA reads TGTGCCAGCAGCTCCAGGGGGAAAACCGGGGAGCTGTTTTTT.

The V gene is TRBV29-1, the J gene TRBJ1-2; D is unclear. Germline assignment: CDR1 SQVTM and CDR2 ANQGSEA. The CDR3 sequence is 11 residues long. V was pared by 1 base and J by 7 bases, with 7 bases between. Here the CDR3 reads CSVEGVSGYTF. DNA of the CDR3: TGCAGCGTTGAAGGCGTCTCTGGCTACACCTTC.

The chain recombines TRBV7-2 with TRBJ1-1, with 8 bases fitting TRBD1. CDR1 SGHTA and CDR2 FQGNSA come from the germline V gene. The CDR3 runs 14 residues. Trimming at V came to 5 bases and at J to 4 bases, leaving 6 bases not matched to a gene. CDR3 DNA: TGTGCCAGCAGCGCACAGGGGGTAGGCACTGAAGCTTTCTTT. Amino acid sequence: CASSAQGVGTEAFF.

A word on this clone: The same CDR3 also results from other DNA sequences found in this sample. The chain has TRBV6-5 and TRBJ1-1; D is uncertain. Germline CDR1 is MNHEY and CDR2 is SVGAGI. The CDR3 is made up of 13 amino acids. V was trimmed by 2 bases and J by 1 base, leaving 5 bases between them. As DNA, the CDR3 is TGTGCCAGCAGTTACCCAGGGAACACTGAAGCTTTCTTT. As protein: CASSYPGNTEAFF.

The chain employs TRBV29-1 and TRBJ1-4; 8 nucleotides match TRBD1. The CDR3 contains 14 residues. With 6 bases clipped from V and 8 bases from J, the junction kept 11 bases outside the gene matches. Germline V CDR1 and CDR2: SQVTM, ANQGSEA. The CDR3 DNA is TGCAGCGTCGCCCCAACAGGGGGGGACGAAAAACTGTTTTTT. This sequence encodes CSVAPTGGDEKLFF.

The V gene is TRBV24-1, the J gene TRBJ2-2; D perhaps matches TRBD1 (6 bases). Trimming left V 6 bases short and J 4 bases short, with 20 bases between. There are 17 residues in the CDR3. Germline V gene data show CDR1 as KGHDR and CDR2 as SFDVKD. CDR3 residues: CATSPPKGKGGTGELFF. Written as DNA, the CDR3 is TGTGCCACCAGTCCGCCGAAGGGGAAAGGGGGCACCGGGGAGCTGTTTTTT.

The genes are TRBV5-5 and TRBJ2-3, with no clear D. This CDR3 is built from 12 residues. V lost 0 bases to trimming and J lost 14 bases, with 13 bases between them. Looked up from germline, CDR1 is SGHKS and CDR2 is YYEKEE (reference sequence). The CDR3 DNA sequence: TGTGCCAGCAGCTTGGACAGCCTTCCCGCGTATTTT. Its protein is CASSLDSLPAYF.

The table lists this clone with a count of one. The chain uses TRBV15 and TRBJ1-1; D is perhaps TRBD1 (5 bases). The CDR3 consists of 13 residues. CDR1 is LNHNV, CDR2 YYDKDF, per germline (reference sequence). Trimming took off 3 bases at V and 1 base at J, with 6 bases between the two ends. CDR3 bases: TGTGCCACCAGCAGTGACAGGAACACTGAAGCTTTCTTT. Amino acids: CATSSDRNTEAFF.

The chain combines TRBV5-1 with TRBJ1-1; 9 bases match TRBD1. The V segment lost 5 bases and the J segment 1 base; nucleotides outside the gene matches: 3. Germline CDR1 is SGHRS and CDR2 is YFSETQ. This CDR3 spans 14 amino acids. The CDR3 region has the DNA TGCGCCAGCAGTGAGGACAGGGGGAACACTGAAGCTTTCTTT. The encoded protein is CASSEDRGNTEAFF.

J is TRBJ1-2 and V is TRBV4-1; tentative D call: TRBD1 (6 bases). Germline V CDR1 and CDR2: MGHRA, YSYEKL. The CDR3 length is 16 residues. The V and J ends lost 6 bases and 7 bases respectively, with 24 bases between them. The CDR3 sequence is CASSLYTKGEHSGYTF. The CDR3 coding sequence is TGCGCCAGCAGTCTATACACGAAGGGGGAACATAGTGGCTACACCTTC.

This clone was seen only once. This chain joins TRBV6-4 and TRBJ1-2; 7 bases fit TRBD1. Germline V lookup: CDR1 MRHNA, CDR2 SNTAGT. This CDR3 has 14 amino acids. V lost 0 bases and J lost 7; bases outside the gene matches: 5. The CDR3 coding sequence is TGTGCCAGCAGTGACTCTGGAGGGGGCAGTGGCTACACCTTC. Its protein is CASSDSGGGSGYTF.

The chain uses TRBV30 and TRBJ1-1, with a possible D match to TRBD1 (5 bases). Germline V gives CDR1 GTSNPN, CDR2 SVGIG (reference sequence). V was trimmed by 1 base and J by 1 base, leaving 10 bases between them. The CDR3 has 14 amino acids. CDR3 nucleotides: TGTGCCTGGAGTGGGGGAGGGGCGAACACTGAAGCTTTCTTT. It encodes CAWSGGGANTEAFF.

V usage is TRBV7-6 and J usage is TRBJ2-7; 7 nucleotides line up with TRBD1. V gave up 1 base and J gave up 2 bases; unmatched junction bases: 8. Germline loops: CDR1 SGHVS, CDR2 FNYEAQ. This CDR3 spans 16 amino acids. In DNA form, the CDR3 reads TGTGCCAGCAGCTTAGGTTTAGGACAGGCCCCCTACGAGCAGTACTTC. Translated, it gives CASSLGLGQAPYEQYF.

This clone has a single count. The chain uses TRBV6-1 and TRBJ2-3; 12 bases align to TRBD2. The CDR3 is made up of 17 amino acids. Germline V gene sequence: CDR1 MNHNS, CDR2 SASEGT. Trimming cost V 3 bases and J 3 bases; bases outside gene matches: 7. The CDR3, as DNA: TGTGCCAGCAGTGACCCAACTAGCGGGGGGATTACAGATACGCAGTATTTT. Amino acid sequence: CASSDPTSGGITDTQYF.

This clone was seen a handful of times. This sequence joins TRBV5-5 and TRBJ1-2; maybe TRBD1 (5 bases). Germline V gives CDR1 SGHKS, CDR2 YYEKEE (reference sequence). There are 16 residues in the CDR3. Trimming stripped 3 bases from V and 0 bases from J, with 15 bases between. The CDR3 loop is CASSWALTDTNYGYTF. CDR3 DNA: TGTGCCAGCAGCTGGGCCCTGACAGACACTAACTATGGCTACACCTTC.